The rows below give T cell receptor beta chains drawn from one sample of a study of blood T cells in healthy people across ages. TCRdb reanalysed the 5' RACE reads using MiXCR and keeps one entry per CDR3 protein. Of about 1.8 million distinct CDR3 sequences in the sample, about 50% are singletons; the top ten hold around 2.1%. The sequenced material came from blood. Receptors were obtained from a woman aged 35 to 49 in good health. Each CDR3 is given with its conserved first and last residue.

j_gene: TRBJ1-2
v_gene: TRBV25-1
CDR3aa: CASSEFAGTGRYTF

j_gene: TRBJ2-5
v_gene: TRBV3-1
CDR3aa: CASSQVRGIQETQYF

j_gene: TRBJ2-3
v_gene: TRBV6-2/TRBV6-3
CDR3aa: CASWHRVPTDTQYF

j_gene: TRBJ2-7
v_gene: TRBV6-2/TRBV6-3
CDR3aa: CASTTRVFQAETSYEQYF

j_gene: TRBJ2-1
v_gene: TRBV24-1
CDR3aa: CATSEPWTKGQGRYNEQFF

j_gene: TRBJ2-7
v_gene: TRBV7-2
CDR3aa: CASSLDLHGGYEQYF

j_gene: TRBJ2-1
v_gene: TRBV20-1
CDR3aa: CSARGLAGPVYEQFF

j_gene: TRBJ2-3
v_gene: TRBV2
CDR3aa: CASQQYTDTQYF

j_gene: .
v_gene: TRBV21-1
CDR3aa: CASSKEVGKHNEQYF

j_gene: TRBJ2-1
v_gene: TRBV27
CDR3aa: CASSTRQGQNEQFF

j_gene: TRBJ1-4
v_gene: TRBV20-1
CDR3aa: CSARPPLERGGTNEKLFF

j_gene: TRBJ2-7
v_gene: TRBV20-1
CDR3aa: CSARVGMGAGNSYEQYF

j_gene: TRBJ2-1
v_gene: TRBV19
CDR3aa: CASSRGTGANEQFF

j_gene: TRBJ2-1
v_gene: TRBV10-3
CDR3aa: CAISYRADRGTYNEQFF

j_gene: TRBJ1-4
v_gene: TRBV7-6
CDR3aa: CASSHGTGATANEKLFF

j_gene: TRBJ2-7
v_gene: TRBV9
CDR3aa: CASSRQDSGDEQYF

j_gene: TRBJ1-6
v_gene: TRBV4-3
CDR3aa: CASSQAVTGNSPLHF

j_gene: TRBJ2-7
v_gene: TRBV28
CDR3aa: CASTRGGAYEQYF

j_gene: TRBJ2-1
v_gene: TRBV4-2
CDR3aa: CASSQDWTGRRYNEQFF

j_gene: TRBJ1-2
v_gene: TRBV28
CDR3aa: CASTASRGGGYTF

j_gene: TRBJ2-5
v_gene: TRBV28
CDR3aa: CASNTGTKGLAGGVAQYF

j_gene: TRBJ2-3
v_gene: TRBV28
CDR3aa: CASSPRRGISDTQYF

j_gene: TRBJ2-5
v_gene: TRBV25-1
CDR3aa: CAIQGVGETQYF

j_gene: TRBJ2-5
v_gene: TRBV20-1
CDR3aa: CSARQGPETQYF

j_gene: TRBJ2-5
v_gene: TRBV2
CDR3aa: CASSGGTSGSQETQYF

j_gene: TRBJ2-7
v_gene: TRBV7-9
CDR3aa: CASSSDGGPYEQYF

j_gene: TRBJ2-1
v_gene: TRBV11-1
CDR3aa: CASAGGSYNEQFF

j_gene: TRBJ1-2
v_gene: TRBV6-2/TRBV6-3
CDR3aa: CASSPRQGSYGYTF